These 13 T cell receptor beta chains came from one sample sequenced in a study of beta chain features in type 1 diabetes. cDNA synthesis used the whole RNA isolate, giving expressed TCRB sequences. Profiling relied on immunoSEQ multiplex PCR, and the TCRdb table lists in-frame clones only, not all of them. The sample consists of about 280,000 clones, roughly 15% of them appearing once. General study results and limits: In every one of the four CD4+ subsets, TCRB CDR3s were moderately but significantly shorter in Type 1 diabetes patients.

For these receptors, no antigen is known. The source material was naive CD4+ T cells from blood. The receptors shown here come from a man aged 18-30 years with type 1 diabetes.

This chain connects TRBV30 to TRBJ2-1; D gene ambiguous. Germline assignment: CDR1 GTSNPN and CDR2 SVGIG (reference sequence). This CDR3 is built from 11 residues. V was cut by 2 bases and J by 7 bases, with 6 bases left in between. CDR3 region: CAWSIKNEQFF. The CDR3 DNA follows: TGTGCCTGGAGTATTAAAAATGAGCAGTTCTTC.

The CDR3 spells CASSWEPGGTDTQYF. CDR3 DNA sequence: TGCGCCAGCAGCTGGGAACCAGGGGGCACAGATACGCAGTATTTT. The chain is built from TRBV5-1 and TRBJ2-3, with a weak D call TRBD1 (6 bases). The germline gives CDR1 SGHRS, CDR2 YFSETQ. V shed 3 bases and J shed 1 base, with 12 bases lying between them. This CDR3 has 15 residues.

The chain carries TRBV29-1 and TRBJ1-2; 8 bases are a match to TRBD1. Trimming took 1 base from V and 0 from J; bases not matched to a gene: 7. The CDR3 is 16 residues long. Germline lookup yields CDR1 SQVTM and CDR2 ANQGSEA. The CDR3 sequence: CSVEGTGRLANYGYTF. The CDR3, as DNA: TGCAGCGTTGAAGGGACAGGGAGGTTAGCTAACTATGGCTACACCTTC.

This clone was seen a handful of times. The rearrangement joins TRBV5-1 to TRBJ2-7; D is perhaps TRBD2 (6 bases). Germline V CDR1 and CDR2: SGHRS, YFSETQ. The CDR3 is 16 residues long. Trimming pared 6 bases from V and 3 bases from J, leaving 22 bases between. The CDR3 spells CASTQAMGTSFYEQYF. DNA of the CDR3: TGCGCCAGCACTCAAGCAATGGGGACTTCCTTCTACGAGCAGTACTTC. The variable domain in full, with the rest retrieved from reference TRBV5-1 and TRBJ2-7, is KAGVTQTPRYLIKTRGQQVTLSCSPISGHRSVSWYQQTPGQGLQFLFEYFSETQRNKGNFPGRFSGRQFSNSRSEMNVSTLELGDSALYLCASTQAMGTSFYEQYFGPGTRLTVT.

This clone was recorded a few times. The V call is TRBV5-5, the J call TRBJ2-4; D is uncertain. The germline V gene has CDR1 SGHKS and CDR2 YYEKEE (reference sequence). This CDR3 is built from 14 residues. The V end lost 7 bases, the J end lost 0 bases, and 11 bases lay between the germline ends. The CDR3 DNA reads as TGTGCCAGCGCGCTGGGCCCAGCCAAAAACATTCAGTACTTC. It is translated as CASALGPAKNIQYF.

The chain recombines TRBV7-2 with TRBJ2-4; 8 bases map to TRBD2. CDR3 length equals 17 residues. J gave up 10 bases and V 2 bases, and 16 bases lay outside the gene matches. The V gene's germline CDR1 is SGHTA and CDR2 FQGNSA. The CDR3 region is CASSLFSTSGRLKIQYF. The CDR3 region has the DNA TGTGCCAGCAGCTTATTCTCCACTAGCGGTCGATTGAAGATTCAGTACTTC.

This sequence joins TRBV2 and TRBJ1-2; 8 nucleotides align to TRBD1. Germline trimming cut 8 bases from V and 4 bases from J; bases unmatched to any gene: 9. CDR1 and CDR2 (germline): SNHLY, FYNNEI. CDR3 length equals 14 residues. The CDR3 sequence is CASAGVQGGYGYTF. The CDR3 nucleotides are TGTGCCAGCGCAGGGGTACAGGGGGGCTATGGCTACACCTTC.

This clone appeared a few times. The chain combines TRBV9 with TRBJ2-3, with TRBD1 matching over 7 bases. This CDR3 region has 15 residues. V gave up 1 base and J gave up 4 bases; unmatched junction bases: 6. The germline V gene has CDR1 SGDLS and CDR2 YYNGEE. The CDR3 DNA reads TGTGCCAGCAGCGTACAGGGGGTTTTAGCAGATACGCAGTATTTT. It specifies CASSVQGVLADTQYF. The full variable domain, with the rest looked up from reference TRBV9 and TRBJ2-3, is DSGVTQTPKHLITATGQRVTLRCSPRSGDLSVYWYQQSLDQGLQFLIQYYNGEERAKGNILERFSAQQFPDLHSELNLSSLELGDSALYFCASSVQGVLADTQYFGPGTRLTVL.

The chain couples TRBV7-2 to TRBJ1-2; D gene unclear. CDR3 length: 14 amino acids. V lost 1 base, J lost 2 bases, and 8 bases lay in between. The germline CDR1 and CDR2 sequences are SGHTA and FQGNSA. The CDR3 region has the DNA TGTGCCAGCAGCTTAGAGTACAGAAACTATGGCTACACCTTC. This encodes CASSLEYRNYGYTF.

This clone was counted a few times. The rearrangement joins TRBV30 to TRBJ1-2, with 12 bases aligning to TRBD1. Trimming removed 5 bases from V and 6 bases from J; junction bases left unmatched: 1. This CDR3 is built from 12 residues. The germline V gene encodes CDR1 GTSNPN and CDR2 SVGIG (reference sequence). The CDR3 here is CAWGTGGHGYTF. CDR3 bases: TGTGCCTGGGGGACAGGGGGCCATGGCTACACCTTC.

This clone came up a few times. CDR3: CASSLYDRENTEAFF. In nucleotides, the CDR3 is TGCGCCAGCAGCTTGTACGACAGGGAGAACACTGAAGCTTTCTTT. The rearrangement links TRBV5-1 to TRBJ1-1, with 7 bases that match TRBD1. The CDR3 runs to 15 residues. The trim removed 1 base at V and 1 base at J, leaving 4 bases unmatched. In germline, CDR1 is SGHRS, CDR2 YFSETQ. The full variable domain, in which reference TRBV5-1 and TRBJ1-1 provide the parts outside the CDR3, is KAGVTQTPRYLIKTRGQQVTLSCSPISGHRSVSWYQQTPGQGLQFLFEYFSETQRNKGNFPGRFSGRQFSNSRSEMNVSTLELGDSALYLCASSLYDRENTEAFFGQGTRLTVV.

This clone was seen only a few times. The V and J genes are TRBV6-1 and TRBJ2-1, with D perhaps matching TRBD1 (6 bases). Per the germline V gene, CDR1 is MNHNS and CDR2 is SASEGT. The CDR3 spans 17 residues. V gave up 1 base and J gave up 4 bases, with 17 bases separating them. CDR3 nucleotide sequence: TGTGCCAGCAGTGAAGGCCGTACGAAGGGGGTTTACAATGAGCAGTTCTTC. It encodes CASSEGRTKGVYNEQFF.

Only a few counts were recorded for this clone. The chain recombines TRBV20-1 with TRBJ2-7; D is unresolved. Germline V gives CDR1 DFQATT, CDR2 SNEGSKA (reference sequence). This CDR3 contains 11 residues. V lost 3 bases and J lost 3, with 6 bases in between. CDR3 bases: TGCAGTGCTAGTAACAGCTACGAGCAGTACTTC. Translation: CSASNSYEQYF.